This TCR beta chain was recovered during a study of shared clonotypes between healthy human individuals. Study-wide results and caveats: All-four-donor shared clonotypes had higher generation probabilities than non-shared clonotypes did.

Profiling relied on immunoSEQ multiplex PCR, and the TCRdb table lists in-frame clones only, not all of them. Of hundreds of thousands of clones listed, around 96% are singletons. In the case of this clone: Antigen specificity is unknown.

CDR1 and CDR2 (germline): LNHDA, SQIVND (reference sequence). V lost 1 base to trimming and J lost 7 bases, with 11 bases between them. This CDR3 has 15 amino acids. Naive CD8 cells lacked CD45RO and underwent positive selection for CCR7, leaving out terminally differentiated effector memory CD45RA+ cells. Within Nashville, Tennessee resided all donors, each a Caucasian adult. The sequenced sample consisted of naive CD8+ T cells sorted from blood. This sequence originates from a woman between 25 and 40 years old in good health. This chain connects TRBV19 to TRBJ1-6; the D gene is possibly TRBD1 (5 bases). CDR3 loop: CASSIARDGNSPLHF. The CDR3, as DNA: TGTGCCAGTAGTATAGCCAGGGATGGAAATTCACCCCTCCACTTT.